The 6 T cell receptor beta chains given below trace back to one sample, sequenced in a study of T cell responses to AZD1222 COVID-19 vaccine. Produced via immunoSEQ multiplex PCR; TCRdb's table is partial and in-frame only. The top ten clones hold roughly 13% of a sample with about 110,000 clones, approximately 86% of them seen once. Sequenced material: peripheral blood, taken on day 0 of MenACWY control vaccination. The receptors stem from an adult in good health.

This sequence joins TRBV7-9 and TRBJ2-7; D unresolved. CDR1 SEHNR and CDR2 FQNEAQ come from the germline V gene (reference sequence). Trimming pared 4 bases from V and 4 bases from J, leaving 8 bases between. The CDR3 has 12 amino acids. The CDR3 nucleotides are TGTGCCAGCAGCTCCTCCATATACGAGCAGTACTTC. It encodes CASSSSIYEQYF.

This sequence joins TRBV28 and TRBJ1-3, with D unclear. CDR3 length: 16 residues. Trimming shortened V by 6 bases and J by 0 bases, and 15 bases separated the two germline ends. From germline, CDR1 is MDHEN and CDR2 SYDVKM. In nucleotides, the CDR3 is TGTGCCAGCAGAGCCCCCGGGCGCTACTCTGGAAACACCATATATTTT. This translates into CASRAPGRYSGNTIYF.

V gene TRBV20-1 combines with J gene TRBJ2-3; D not resolved. Trimming left V 3 bases short and J 2 bases short, with 15 bases between. The germline CDR1 and CDR2 sequences are DFQATT and SNEGSKA (reference sequence). The CDR3 is made up of 15 amino acids. The CDR3 sequence: CSASRQEVPTDTQYF. The CDR3, as DNA: TGCAGTGCTAGTCGGCAGGAAGTCCCCACAGATACGCAGTATTTT.

This rearrangement joins TRBV6-2 or TRBV6-3 to TRBJ2-7, with 8 bases that match TRBD2. There are 14 residues in the CDR3. V lost 5 bases and J lost 0; bases outside the gene matches: 3. Germline-derived CDR1 and CDR2 are MNHEY and SVGEGT. The CDR3 DNA reads TGTGCCAGCAGTACCGGGACTAGCTCCTACGAGCAGTACTTC. As protein: CASSTGTSSYEQYF.

This rearrangement joins TRBV2 to TRBJ1-2, with a tentative D call TRBD1 (5 bases). Germline CDR1 SNHLY, CDR2 FYNNEI. The CDR3 runs to 13 residues. V was trimmed by 6 bases and J by 6 bases, leaving 14 bases between them. In DNA, the CDR3 is TGTGCCAGCAGGGTACAGGCGATAAATGGCTACACCTTC. Its translation: CASRVQAINGYTF.

The chain carries TRBV2 and TRBJ1-1; a weak D match, TRBD1 (5 bases). The V end lost 6 bases, the J end lost 4 bases, and 12 bases lay between the germline ends. This CDR3 has 13 amino acids. Germline V gives CDR1 SNHLY, CDR2 FYNNEI. CDR3 bases: TGTGCCAGCAGACGAGGGGAGGCCACTGAAGCTTTCTTT. Its translation is CASRRGEATEAFF.